This entry concerns a single T cell receptor (beta chain). As yet, its antigen is unknown. Every sample gave at least 6 micrograms of total RNA when it was extracted. Alongside a J-beta primer mix, a sample-barcoded 5' primer served in a second PCR lasting roughly 6 to 11 cycles. The yield of each sample was at least 2.5 million CDR3-containing paired-end reads. In TCRdb, the 5' RACE reads were re-called with MiXCR into one record per CDR3 protein. This table has some 1.8 million distinct CDR3 sequences, about 39% appearing once. Trimming cost V 6 bases and J 0 bases, with 22 bases left between them. The CDR3 is 18 amino acids. This sample stems from a study of blood T cells in healthy people across ages. Broader study findings: When set beside aged donors, long-lived donors presented more naive CD4+ cells and higher diversity.

This TCR derives from a human donor in good health. The rearrangement links TRBV12-3 or TRBV12-4 to TRBJ2-3, with a tentative D call TRBD1 (6 bases). Sample: blood. CDR3 sequence reads: CASRMEASRQDSTDTQYF. In DNA, the CDR3 is TGTGCCAGCAGGATGGAGGCCTCCAGACAGGATAGCACAGATACGCAGTATTTT.